The 29 T cell receptor beta chains presented below share a single source sample, sequenced in a study of tumor-infiltrating lymphocytes in primary liver carcinoma. Priming with a constant-region primer yielded TCR beta cDNA from about 500 ng total RNA. Investigators got TCR beta libraries out of three nested multiplex PCR rounds, done with slightly modified ARM-PCR. With TRBV1-TRBV30 forward primers and a C-beta reverse primer, the first two PCR rounds were run for roughly 9 cycles each. TCRdb re-called the multiplex PCR reads with MiXCR, one entry per CDR3 protein. The sample has about 22,000 distinct CDR3 sequences, over 75% seen once; the top ten hold 35%. The 20-30 mg bulk tissue piece was not sorted before simultaneous RNA and DNA extraction. The sample comprised liver tumor tissue from sampling region 2. Subset given: tumor region T2, inferior pole. These receptors originate from a woman aged 30 to 39 with primary liver carcinoma and hepatitis B virus infection.

A note on this clonotype: Mismatch with germline at one junction end may stem from a read error. The genes are TRBV10-3 and TRBJ2-1; a possible D gene is TRBD2 (5 bases). The CDR3 consists of 17 residues. Germline loops: CDR1 ENHRY, CDR2 SYGVKD. CDR3 sequence reads: CAIRDTMAVSAYNEQFF. The CDR3 bases are TGTGCCATCCGTGATACCATGGCGGTTAGCGCCTACAATGAGCAGTTCTTC.

As concerns this clonotype: In this CDR3 the conserved last residue, phenylalanine or tryptophan, is missing, so a read error is likely. This chain links TRBV5-5 with TRBJ2-2, with TRBD1 identical over 8 bases. This CDR3 has 14 amino acids. Per germline, CDR1 SGHKS and CDR2 YYEKEE (reference sequence). The CDR3 region is CGSRWTGITGELFL. The CDR3, as DNA: TGTGGCAGCAGATGGACAGGGATTACCGGGGAGCTGTTTCTT.

In the case of this clonotype: Its ends do not fully match the called genes, so a read error is possible. This rearrangement joins TRBV10-3 to TRBJ1-3; no firm D call. Germline V gene sequence: CDR1 ENHRY, CDR2 SYGVKD. CDR3 length equals 14 residues. The CDR3 DNA follows: TGCGCCATAAGTGAGTCAGTTTCTAGAAACACCATATATTTT. This encodes CAISESVSRNTIYF.

This clonotype has ten or more counts. V is TRBV5-4 and J is TRBJ1-5; TRBD1 matches 10 bases. J was trimmed by 1 base and V by 0 bases; bases with no gene match: 1. CDR1 is SGHNT, CDR2 YYREEE, per germline (reference sequence). This CDR3 region has 16 residues. This chain's CDR3 is CASSLGGQGSNQPQHF. The CDR3 nucleotides read TGTGCCAGCAGCTTGGGGGGACAGGGGAGCAATCAGCCCCAGCATTTT.

A word on this clonotype: An end of the junction does not agree with germline; a read error may underlie this. This chain uses TRBV6-2 or TRBV6-3 with TRBJ2-3; D gene uncertain. The CDR3 runs 14 residues. Germline lookup yields CDR1 MNHEY and CDR2 SVGEGT. For the CDR3, the DNA is TGTGCCAGCAGTTACTCGATCGCGCTTGGCACTAATCTTTTT. As protein: CASSYSIALGTNLF.

With regard to this clonotype: Germline is not matched at one junction end, which may reflect a read error. This chain links TRBV5-1 with TRBJ1-1; unclear D gene. CDR1 and CDR2 (germline): SGHRS, YFSETQ. The CDR3 totals 14 residues. The CDR3 loop reads CANSSDRWNTEGFF. The DNA for the CDR3 is TGCGCCAACAGCTCGGACCGTTGGAACACTGAAGGTTTCTTT.

In regard to this clonotype: This clone may be a read error of a much larger clone one base away. V usage is TRBV30 and J usage is TRBJ2-7; D perhaps matches TRBD2 (6 bases). The germline CDR1 and CDR2 sequences are GTSNPN and SVGIG (reference sequence). CDR3 size: 15 residues. The CDR3 sequence is CSWRGLAGKSYERYF. The CDR3 DNA follows: TGTTCCTGGAGGGGACTGGCGGGGAAGTCCTACGAGCGGTACTTC.

With regard to this clonotype: The junction departs from germline at one end; a sequencing error may be responsible. V gene TRBV11-2 combines with J gene TRBJ2-2; a possible D gene is TRBD2 (6 bases). The CDR3 length is 18 residues. Germline lookup yields CDR1 SGHAT and CDR2 FQNNGV. The CDR3 sequence is CASSSPRVGGPNTGELFF. CDR3 in DNA: TGTGCTAGCAGCTCACCCCGAGTGGGAGGTCCGAACACCGGGGAGCTGTTTTTT.

Comment on this clonotype: One junction end does not reproduce the germline sequence, and a read error may be involved. The rearrangement links TRBV29-1 to TRBJ2-5; tentatively, D is TRBD2 (6 bases). The germline gives CDR1 SQVTM, CDR2 ANQGSEA. This CDR3 contains 12 residues. The CDR3 nucleotides are TGTAGCGGTAGACTAGACACAGGGACCCAGTACTTC. Its protein is CSGRLDTGTQYF.

In regard to this clonotype: No conserved phenylalanine or tryptophan ends this CDR3, so it is likely a read error. CDR3 residues: CASSQVFFGQEPTKNAGELFS. CDR3 in DNA: TGTGCCAGCAGCCAAGTATTTTTCGGACAGGAACCGACAAAGAACGCCGGGGAGCTGTTTTCT. V usage is TRBV4-2 and J usage is TRBJ2-2; 7 bases line up with TRBD1. The CDR3 is 21 amino acids. The germline V gene has CDR1 LGHNA and CDR2 YNFKEQ.

A note on this clonotype: One end of the junction varies from germline; a read error may be responsible. The rearrangement joins TRBV11-2 to TRBJ2-5; D uncertain. The CDR3 is 12 residues long. Germline CDR1 is SGHAT and CDR2 is FQNNGV. The DNA for the CDR3 is TGTGCTAGCATCTTAGGGTTAGAGACTCAGTACTTC. This sequence encodes CASILGLETQYF.

Points on this clonotype: The junction differs from germline at one of its ends, possibly a read error. This sequence joins TRBV29-1 and TRBJ2-4; TRBD2 aligns across 8 bases. This CDR3 has 15 amino acids. The V gene's germline CDR1 is SQVTM and CDR2 ANQGSEA. The CDR3, as DNA: TGCAGCGTTGAGGGACTAGTGGGAGAAGTGAGCATTCAATACTTC. It specifies CSVEGLVGEVSIQYF.

To note about this clonotype: The junction shows a germline mismatch at one end, possibly a read error. The chain carries TRBV28 and TRBJ2-7; possible D gene TRBD1, 6 bases. From germline, CDR1 is MDHEN and CDR2 SYDVKM. This CDR3 comprises 14 residues. The CDR3 bases are TGTACCAGCGGTCAAGGGGGAGATCCCTACGAGCAGTACTTC. Translating it yields CTSGQGGDPYEQYF.

This clonotype was recorded many times. Its ends do not fully match the called genes, so a read error is possible. The chain recombines TRBV3-1 with TRBJ2-1; the match to TRBD2 covers 7 bases. The CDR3 extends over 13 amino acids. Germline CDR1 and CDR2: LGHDT and YNNKEL (reference sequence). CDR3 sequence reads: CASSQDQGSRGEF. In DNA form, the CDR3 reads TGTGCCAGCAGCCAAGATCAAGGCAGTCGGGGGGAGTTC.

Details on this clonotype: It is likely a read error, because the conserved phenylalanine at the end of the CDR3 is missing. Because the CDR3's place on the DNA is in doubt, the DNA is left out and the CDR3 is given as listed by TCRdb. J is TRBJ2-7 and V is TRBV21-1. TRBV21-1 is an annotated pseudogene. The CDR3 has 10 amino acids, counting both end residues. The CDR3 is CASRLADQYL.

This clonotype was counted between two and nine times. At one of its ends the junction is not consistent with the germline gene, which may arise from a read error. The chain joins TRBV11-2 to TRBJ2-7, with D unresolved. The CDR3 sequence is 13 residues long. Looked up from germline, CDR1 is SGHAT and CDR2 is FQNNGV. The CDR3 is CASSLGSNYEQCF. The CDR3 DNA is TGTGCCAGTAGCTTAGGTTCAAACTACGAGCAGTGCTTC.

V and J are TRBV11-2 and TRBJ2-1; possibly TRBD2 for D (6 bases). Trimming took 1 base from V and 13 from J, leaving 14 bases between them. Germline V gene sequence: CDR1 SGHAT, CDR2 FQNNGV. CDR3 length: 13 residues. Here the CDR3 DNA reads TGTGCCAGCAGCTTAGGGCGGGGATTTGAACAGTTCTTC. Its translation is CASSLGRGFEQFF. The full variable domain, completed using reference TRBV11-2 and TRBJ2-1, is EAGVAQSPRYKIIEKRQSVAFWCNPISGHATLYWYQQILGQGPKLLIQFQNNGVVDDSQLPKDRFSAERLKGVDSTLKIQPAKLEDSAVYLCASSLGRGFEQFFGPGTRLTVL.

Notes on this clonotype: Its ends do not fully match the called genes, so a read error is possible. The chain recombines TRBV10-3 with TRBJ2-1; TRBD2 aligns across 10 bases. Per germline, CDR1 ENHRY and CDR2 SYGVKD. CDR3 size: 17 residues. As DNA, the CDR3 is TGTACCATCAAGTGGGACGCTAGCGGGAGAAGTCTCGATGAGCAGTCCTTC. Its translation is CTIKWDASGRSLDEQSF.

CDR3 residues: CARSFAGASGSSYEQYF. DNA for the CDR3: TGTGCCAGAAGCTTCGCCGGGGCCAGCGGGAGCTCCTACGAGCAGTACTTC. V usage is TRBV6-5 and J usage is TRBJ2-7; 8 nucleotides align to TRBD2. V lost 9 bases and J lost 0; bases outside the gene matches: 16. The CDR3 is 17 residues long. The germline CDR1 and CDR2 sequences are MNHEY and SVGAGI.

In this sample, this clonotype turned up a few times. Compared with germline, one end of the junction differs, possibly owing to a read error. The chain is built from TRBV4-3 and TRBJ2-7; 7 positions agree with TRBD2. Germline V CDR1 and CDR2: LGHNA, YSLEER. The CDR3 spans 18 residues. This CDR3 reads CACSQAVTGGHISCEQYF. The CDR3 DNA is TGCGCCTGCAGCCAGGCTGTGACGGGGGGTCACATTAGCTGCGAGCAGTACTTC.

Of note for this clonotype: A much larger clonotype is one base distant, so this may be a read error. This sequence joins TRBV11-2 and TRBJ1-5, with D possibly TRBD1 on 6 matching bases. Trimming left V 5 bases short and J 5 bases short, with 16 bases between. Germline V gene sequence: CDR1 SGHAT, CDR2 FQNNGV. The CDR3 consists of 15 residues. Here the CDR3 reads CASSPGTSAHQPQHF. As DNA, the CDR3 is TGTGCCAGCAGCCCTGGGACAAGCGCTCATCAGCCCCAGCATTTT.

About this clonotype itself: This may stem from a read error, because a much larger clone lies one nucleotide away. This sequence joins TRBV4-1 and TRBJ1-1, with D perhaps matching TRBD1 (5 bases). Germline V CDR1 and CDR2: MGHRA, YSYEKL. This CDR3 has 15 amino acids. The CDR3 sequence: CASSQLREGDTEASF. As DNA, the CDR3 is TGCGCCAGCAGCCAACTCAGGGAGGGTGACACTGAAGCTTCCTTT.

Concerning this clonotype: The junction shows a germline mismatch at one end, possibly a read error. This chain links TRBV6-6 with TRBJ2-3; maybe TRBD2 (5 bases). From germline, CDR1 is MNHNY and CDR2 SVGAGI (reference sequence). This CDR3 is 13 amino acids long. CDR3 nucleotide sequence: TGTGCCAGCAGGAGCTGGGAGATACATAGGCAGTTTTTT. The encoded protein is CASRSWEIHRQFF.

Comments on this clonotype: The CDR3 ends on some other residue instead of the conserved phenylalanine or tryptophan, so this is likely a read error. This chain connects TRBV5-6 to TRBJ2-7; 7 bases map to TRBD1. CDR3 length: 13 amino acids. Germline lookup yields CDR1 SGHDT and CDR2 YYEEEE. The CDR3 DNA reads TGTGGCAGCAGCTTACAGACAGGGCTATCGCAGTACTTA. Amino acids: CGSSLQTGLSQYL.

The table lists this clonotype with many counts. The chain is built from TRBV7-9 and TRBJ1-2; tentatively, D is TRBD1 (6 bases). The ends were cut back, 2 bases at V and 2 bases at J, with 15 bases in the middle. CDR1 and CDR2 (germline): SEHNR, FQNEAQ (reference sequence). CDR3 length equals 16 residues. The CDR3: CASSLPTGTPNYGYTF. The CDR3, as DNA: TGTGCCAGCAGCTTACCGACGGGGACACCCAACTATGGCTACACCTTC. The full variable domain, completed using reference TRBV7-9 and TRBJ1-2, is DTGVSQNPRHKITKRGQNVTFRCDPISEHNRLYWYRQTLGQGPEFLTYFQNEAQLEKSRLLSDRFSAERPKGSFSTLEIQRTEQGDSAMYLCASSLPTGTPNYGYTFGSGTRLTVV.

With respect to this clonotype: The conserved closing phenylalanine or tryptophan is absent in this CDR3, likely reflecting a read error. It is unclear where the CDR3 begins or ends on the DNA, so no DNA is shown, and the CDR3 is as TCRdb lists it. This chain connects TRBV4-3 to TRBJ2-7; the D call TRBD1 from the table was never checked on the DNA. Including both end residues, the CDR3 is 18 amino acids long. The germline V gene has CDR1 LGHNA and CDR2 YSLEER. The CDR3 loop reads CASSQAVTGGHINYEQYS.

As regards this clonotype: Its ends do not fully match the called genes, so a read error is possible. The rearrangement links TRBV4-3 to TRBJ2-7; 7 bases are shared with TRBD2. This CDR3 contains 18 residues. Germline CDR1 LGHNA, CDR2 YSLEER. CDR3 residues: CASSQAVTGGHVSYEEYF. The CDR3 nucleotides read TGCGCCAGTAGCCAAGCTGTGACGGGGGGTCACGTTAGCTACGAGGAGTACTTC.

As regards this clonotype: At one end, the junction sequence differs from germline, possibly due to a read error. The chain carries TRBV7-9 and TRBJ1-5; D unresolved. The germline V gene has CDR1 SEHNR and CDR2 FQNEAQ (reference sequence). The CDR3 has 14 residues. The CDR3 sequence is CDSSPRENSQPEHF. The CDR3, as DNA: TGTGACAGCAGCCCCCGGGAGAACAGTCAGCCCGAGCATTTT.

This clonotype was picked up a small number of times. This sequence joins TRBV10-3 and TRBJ2-5; D is ambiguous. This CDR3 spans 15 amino acids. Germline loops: CDR1 ENHRY, CDR2 SYGVKD. With 0 bases removed from V and 11 bases from J, the gap between germline ends came to 19 bases. This CDR3 reads CAISESATRRETQYF. CDR3 bases: TGTGCCATCAGTGAGTCGGCTACCAGACGAGAAACTCAGTACTTC.